This T cell receptor beta chain was identified during a study of blood T cell repertoires in COVID-19. Background on the study: Material from acute and convalescent COVID-19 was sourced from the United States, Italy and Spain. T cells, B-cell-depleted T cells, or PBMCs provided the cDNA or gDNA that served as material.

In the original analysis: Nucleated cell counts were estimated from reference gene primer amplification. Assay: immunoSEQ multiplex PCR; the TCRdb copy retains only in-frame clones and omits some. V and J calls plus clone size are reproduced from that table; the DNA served to infer D and trimming. The sample records about 95,000 clones, around nine tenths being singletons. The origin of this receptor is a woman in her 70s with acute or convalescent COVID-19. Sample: peripheral blood.

For the CDR3, the DNA is TGTGCCAGCAGTGGGCAGGGGGTACTGAATCAGCCCCAGCATTTT. It translates to CASSGQGVLNQPQHF. The rearrangement links TRBV2 to TRBJ1-5; 7 positions agree with TRBD1. The CDR3 length is 15 residues. Germline CDR1 is SNHLY and CDR2 is FYNNEI. V lost 4 bases and J lost 4; bases outside the gene matches: 7.